This TCR beta chain was profiled in a study of T cells in Graves' hyperthyroidism and ophthalmopathy. Overall study context: Peripheral blood was drawn at first diagnosis, prior to all treatment. General study findings and limits: Blood shared most expanded thyroid clonotypes above 0.001.

Amplified TCR beta CDR3 regions derived from RNA transcripts. An initial round of RT-PCR targeting the TCR CDR3 relied on the HTBI primer set. MiXCR, run by TCRdb on the multiplex PCR reads, gives a single entry per CDR3 protein. Of fewer than 550,000 distinct CDR3 sequences in the sample, approximately 15% were seen once. Regarding this clonotype: Antigen specificity is unknown.

The study excluded patients with uncontrolled infection, other autoimmune disease, pregnancy or lactation. The diagnostic basis comprised clinical symptoms, serum thyroxine and TRAb, thyroid ultrasound and orbital computed tomography. The germline V gene has CDR1 LNHNV and CDR2 YYDKDF (reference sequence). This CDR3 is built from 16 residues. Trimming cost V 0 bases and J 4 bases; bases outside gene matches: 8. The TCR originated in a woman between 18 and 29 years old with Graves' hyperthyroidism. The J gene is TRBJ2-5, the V gene TRBV15; 7 nucleotides align to TRBD2. The sequencing sample was made of blood. The CDR3 here is CATSREGAREGETQYF. CDR3 bases: TGTGCCACCAGCAGAGAAGGGGCTAGGGAGGGAGAGACCCAGTACTTC.